The next 23 T cell receptor beta chains were all read from a single sample in a study of T-cell reconstitution after alpha-beta-depleted transplantation in children. During its preparation, the TCRbeta library received unique molecular identifiers. TCRdb reprocessed the PCR reads with MiXCR, giving one entry per CDR3 protein. The sample has about 870,000 distinct CDR3 sequences; about 16% are singletons. The sequencing here drew on PBMCs, mostly from graft donor cells, taken 360 days after TCRalphabeta/CD19-depleted stem cell transplant. Receptors originate from a male patient aged 10-17 years who had a stem cell transplant for acute lymphoblastic leukemia, so the T cells may come from the graft donor.

With regard to this clonotype: A much bigger clone sits one base away, suggesting this may be a read error. The chain combines TRBV5-1 with TRBJ1-1; D call uncertain. The CDR3 length is 17 residues. Germline-derived CDR1 and CDR2 are SGHRS and YFSETQ. CDR3 bases: TGCGCCAGCAGCGTACTGCCGACGGCCCTCATGAACGCTGAAGCTTTCTTT. It is translated as CASSVLPTALMNAEAFF.

This clonotype was detected a few times. The chain links TRBV12-3 or TRBV12-4 to TRBJ2-1; 12 bases match TRBD2. After removal of 5 bases from V and 9 bases from J, the junction contained 8 bases not matched to a gene. This CDR3 spans 15 amino acids. CDR3 sequence: CASSHTSGRFAEQFF. In DNA form, the CDR3 reads TGTGCCAGCAGTCATACTAGCGGGAGGTTCGCTGAGCAGTTCTTC.

This clonotype has only a few counts. The rearrangement links TRBV24-1 to TRBJ2-3, with 8 bases fitting TRBD1. The CDR3 has 16 residues. V lost 4 bases to trimming and J lost 6 bases; unmatched junction nucleotides: 11. Germline CDR1 is KGHDR and CDR2 is SFDVKD. The CDR3 here is CATSDPAGTGRDTQYF. CDR3 DNA sequence: TGTGCCACCAGTGACCCCGCTGGGACAGGACGGGATACGCAGTATTTT.

The J gene is TRBJ2-1, the V gene TRBV24-1; 14 bases align to TRBD2. J was trimmed by 7 bases and V by 9 bases; bases with no gene match: 10. This CDR3 contains 16 residues. Per germline, CDR1 KGHDR and CDR2 SFDVKD. CDR3 in amino acids: CATESPGLAGVNEQFF. The CDR3 DNA reads TGTGCCACCGAGTCTCCGGGACTAGCGGGAGTGAATGAGCAGTTCTTC.

The chain joins TRBV11-1 to TRBJ2-1; TRBD2 aligns across 15 bases. This CDR3 region has 18 residues. CDR1 is SGHAT, CDR2 FQDESV, per germline (reference sequence). The ends lost 5 bases at V and 4 bases at J; junction bases unmatched: 9. The CDR3 DNA reads as TGTGCCAGCAGCGCCCACTCCGGGACTAGCGGGAGGTACAATGAGCAGTTCTTC. This translates into CASSAHSGTSGRYNEQFF.

This clonotype was counted a few times. The chain has TRBV29-1 and TRBJ1-3; 8 bases agree with TRBD1. CDR1 is SQVTM and CDR2 is ANQGSEA in the germline V gene. The CDR3 runs to 15 residues. Trimming at V came to 4 bases and at J to 1 base, leaving 6 bases not matched to a gene. CDR3 in DNA: TGCAGCGTTGCCAGGGGGCTCCCATCTGGAAACACCATATATTTT. This codes for CSVARGLPSGNTIYF.

This sequence joins TRBV7-9 and TRBJ2-1; TRBD2 aligns across 7 bases. The V segment lost 1 base and the J segment 6 bases; nucleotides outside the gene matches: 9. Germline V gene lookup returns CDR1 SEHNR and CDR2 FQNEAQ (reference sequence). This CDR3 contains 16 residues. CDR3 protein: CASSLGETSIVNEQFF. CDR3 bases: TGTGCCAGCAGCTTAGGGGAGACTAGCATTGTCAATGAGCAGTTCTTC.

This clonotype has a handful of counts. CDR3: CASSFEAMNTEAFF. The CDR3 region has the DNA TGCGCCAGCAGCTTCGAGGCAATGAACACTGAAGCTTTCTTT. The chain uses TRBV5-1 and TRBJ1-1; D unclear. The V and J ends lost 2 bases and 0 bases respectively, with 8 bases between them. CDR1 and CDR2 (germline): SGHRS, YFSETQ. The CDR3 runs 14 residues.

This clonotype appeared many times. Germline and junction disagree at one end, which may indicate a read error. The V gene is TRBV20-1, the J gene TRBJ2-1, with 7 bases aligning to TRBD2. There are 13 residues in the CDR3. Per the germline V gene, CDR1 is DFQATT and CDR2 is SNEGSKA (reference sequence). In DNA form, the CDR3 reads TGCAGTCCTAGCGGAAACACCTACAATGAGCAGTTCTTC. Its protein product is CSPSGNTYNEQFF.

The rearrangement links TRBV9 to TRBJ2-7; 14 bases match TRBD2. Germline CDR1 is SGDLS and CDR2 is YYNGEE. This CDR3 region has 17 residues. The ends lost 3 bases at V and 1 base at J; junction bases unmatched: 6. The CDR3, as DNA: TGTGCCAGCAGCGCCGGGACTAGCGGGAGCCCGTCCTACGAGCAGTACTTC. Translated: CASSAGTSGSPSYEQYF.

In this sample, this clonotype turned up a few times. The chain is built from TRBV27 and TRBJ2-5; TRBD2 agrees at 7 bases. CDR1 and CDR2 (germline): MNHEY, SMNVEV (reference sequence). Unmatched junction bases numbered 6, after V lost 2 bases and J lost 6 bases. CDR3 length: 14 residues. CDR3 coding DNA: TGTGCCAGCAGTTTACGCGGGAGCAAGAAGACCCAGTACTTC. Translated: CASSLRGSKKTQYF.

This chain joins TRBV10-3 and TRBJ2-3, with TRBD2 identical over 7 bases. Per the germline V gene, CDR1 is ENHRY and CDR2 is SYGVKD. J gave up 3 bases and V 0 bases, and 9 bases lay outside the gene matches. The CDR3 has 17 residues. In DNA, the CDR3 is TGTGCCATCAGTGAGTCTCAGCTCCACGGGGGGACAGATACGCAGTATTTT. Protein product: CAISESQLHGGTDTQYF.

This clonotype was seen a handful of times. The chain is built from TRBV5-4 and TRBJ2-5; tentative D call: TRBD2 (5 bases). This CDR3 contains 13 residues. Deletions cut 1 base from V and 8 bases from J, with 12 bases between. Germline CDR1 reads SGHNT; CDR2 reads YYREEE (reference sequence). This CDR3 is CASSLSGLDTQYF. The CDR3 nucleotides are TGTGCCAGCAGCTTGTCTGGACTTGATACCCAGTACTTC.

In this sample, this clonotype turned up a few times. V usage is TRBV19 and J usage is TRBJ2-1; 8 bases line up with TRBD2. CDR3 length: 13 residues. Trimming cost V 4 bases and J 8 bases; bases outside gene matches: 4. Germline CDR1 reads LNHDA; CDR2 reads SQIVND (reference sequence). CDR3 amino acids: CASSSGRNDEQFF. CDR3 DNA: TGTGCCAGTAGTAGCGGGAGGAACGATGAGCAGTTCTTC.

This clonotype was recorded at least ten times. The chain is built from TRBV5-1 and TRBJ2-3; TRBD2 matches 9 bases. The CDR3 runs 17 residues. CDR1 and CDR2 from the germline V gene are SGHRS and YFSETQ. Losses at the gene ends were 1 base for V and 2 bases for J; bases not matched to a gene: 8. In nucleotides, the CDR3 is TGCGCCAGCAGCTTGCCGGGGCTAGCGGGATCCACAGATACGCAGTATTTT. It specifies CASSLPGLAGSTDTQYF.

The chain couples TRBV7-2 to TRBJ1-1; D is undetermined. V was trimmed by 5 bases and J by 2 bases, leaving 12 bases between them. Germline CDR1 is SGHTA and CDR2 is FQGNSA. This CDR3 spans 14 amino acids. CDR3 nucleotides: TGTGCCAGCAGCCGAAACTACAGAAACACTGAAGCTTTCTTT. Translated, it gives CASSRNYRNTEAFF.

This clonotype was seen more than once but under ten times. The chain recombines TRBV5-1 with TRBJ2-3; possibly TRBD1 for D (6 bases). This CDR3 comprises 21 residues. CDR1 SGHRS and CDR2 YFSETQ come from the germline V gene. The V end lost 3 bases, the J end lost 4 bases, and 33 bases lay between the germline ends. The CDR3 loop reads CASSSVNFRGRTVFEADTQYF. The CDR3, as DNA: TGCGCCAGCAGCTCCGTAAACTTCAGGGGCCGCACCGTATTTGAGGCAGATACGCAGTATTTT. Together with reference TRBV5-1 and TRBJ2-3, the CDR3 gives the full variable domain: KAGVTQTPRYLIKTRGQQVTLSCSPISGHRSVSWYQQTPGQGLQFLFEYFSETQRNKGNFPGRFSGRQFSNSRSEMNVSTLELGDSALYLCASSSVNFRGRTVFEADTQYFGPGTRLTVL.

This rearrangement joins TRBV14 to TRBJ2-2, with 8 nucleotides matching TRBD2. The CDR3 runs 16 residues. The trim removed 2 bases at V and 5 bases at J, leaving 7 bases unmatched. Germline V gene data show CDR1 as SGHDN and CDR2 as FVKESK. Here the CDR3 reads CASSQYIAGWTGELFF. The DNA for the CDR3 is TGTGCCAGCAGCCAATACATAGCGGGATGGACCGGGGAGCTGTTTTTT.

This chain uses TRBV4-1 with TRBJ2-3, with 12 bases that match TRBD2. Per the germline V gene, CDR1 is MGHRA and CDR2 is YSYEKL. The CDR3 spans 18 residues. With V trimmed by 3 bases and J by 2 bases, 9 bases remained unmatched. The CDR3 loop reads CASSHRLAGVGFTDTQYF. As DNA, the CDR3 is TGCGCCAGCAGCCATAGACTAGCGGGAGTGGGGTTCACAGATACGCAGTATTTT.

This clonotype was detected a few times. This chain connects TRBV6-1 to TRBJ2-6; D is undetermined. Germline lookup yields CDR1 MNHNS and CDR2 SASEGT. V shed 7 bases and J shed 4 bases, with 17 bases lying between them. The CDR3 is 16 amino acids. The CDR3 sequence is CASTITALPGANVLTF. The CDR3 coding sequence is TGTGCCAGCACCATTACAGCGCTCCCAGGGGCCAACGTCCTGACTTTC.

This clonotype has a handful of counts. The chain links TRBV9 to TRBJ1-1; D is undetermined. Trimming took 0 bases from V and 3 from J, leaving 12 bases between them. The CDR3 has 15 amino acids. Germline CDR1 reads SGDLS; CDR2 reads YYNGEE. CDR3 sequence (DNA): TGTGCCAGCAGCGTAGTAGAATCGGGGTACACTGAAGCTTTCTTT. Its translation: CASSVVESGYTEAFF. The whole variable domain, remainder taken from reference TRBV9 and TRBJ1-1, is DSGVTQTPKHLITATGQRVTLRCSPRSGDLSVYWYQQSLDQGLQFLIQYYNGEERAKGNILERFSAQQFPDLHSELNLSSLELGDSALYFCASSVVESGYTEAFFGQGTRLTVV.

This sequence joins TRBV20-1 and TRBJ2-7; 12 bases line up with TRBD1. This CDR3 contains 15 residues. Trimming took 6 bases from V and 4 from J; bases not matched to a gene: 10. CDR1 is DFQATT and CDR2 is SNEGSKA in the germline V gene (reference sequence). CDR3 in DNA: TGCAGTGCAAAGAATCCGGGACAGGGGGCATACGAGCAGTACTTC. This gives the protein CSAKNPGQGAYEQYF.

This chain uses TRBV19 with TRBJ2-1; D call uncertain. Germline loops: CDR1 LNHDA, CDR2 SQIVND (reference sequence). V gave up 5 bases and J gave up 2 bases, with 13 bases separating them. This CDR3 has 15 residues. The CDR3 sequence: CASSPTGLTYNEQFF. The CDR3 DNA is TGTGCCAGTAGTCCCACCGGGTTAACCTACAATGAGCAGTTCTTC.